This TCR beta chain was recovered during a study of persistence of HIV-infected CD4 T cells. This was the immunoSEQ version 4 assay in survey mode. Data came from immunoSEQ multiplex PCR; TCRdb stores just in-frame clones and leaves some out. The table shows tens of thousands of clones, with roughly 70% occurring only once. Of note for this clone: The target antigen is unknown.

The stimulus was an HIV-1 Gag 15-mer peptide pool, about 1 ug/peptide/mL. CD4+ T cells upregulating both CD40 ligand and CD69 were sorted as responding cells. The germline V gene has CDR1 MDHEN and CDR2 SYDVKM. Trimming left V 5 bases short and J 0 bases short, with 5 bases between. The CDR3 totals 14 residues. Sequenced here: CD4+ T cells sorted from PBMCs after roughly 18-hour stimulation, sampled from a patient who received antiretroviral therapy. The TCR was taken from an adult man with HIV who was CMV-seropositive. J is TRBJ1-6 and V is TRBV28; unclear D gene. The CDR3 DNA reads as TGTGCCAGCAGTAAACGCTCCTATAATTCACCCCTCCACTTT. Residues: CASSKRSYNSPLHF.